This T cell receptor beta chain was sequenced during a study of shared clonotypes between healthy human individuals. In the study overall: A couple of women and a few men aged 18 to 49 served as donors.

The CDR3 contains 14 residues. V gave up 0 bases and J gave up 7 bases, with 12 bases separating them. CDR1 and CDR2 (germline): KGHSH, LQKENI. Once extracted for a subset, genomic DNA was divided evenly among several immunoSEQ plates. Unsorted PBMC DNA underwent sequencing on ten immunoSEQ deep assay plates. In the study's own analysis: ImmunoSEQ only sent back junction sequences with no quality scores, so filtering was done differently. The method was immunoSEQ multiplex PCR; TCRdb's version includes in-frame clones alone and lacks a portion of them. The V and J calls and clone size were taken over from that table, and D and trimming were inferred from the DNA. The table lists fewer than 650,000 clones, roughly 72% of them singletons.

This clonotype was sampled from a woman aged 40 to 50 in good health. Some clones in this sample may be carry-over from other donors' samples. Sequencing was performed on PBMCs. The chain recombines TRBV18 with TRBJ1-2; D unclear. The CDR3 here is CASSPPYVGIGYTF. DNA of the CDR3: TGTGCCAGCTCACCACCCTACGTGGGGATTGGCTACACCTTC. The whole variable domain, filled in from reference TRBV18 and TRBJ1-2, reads NAGVMQNPRHLVRRRGQEARLRCSPMKGHSHVYWYRQLPEEGLKFMVYLQKENIIDESGMPKERFSAEFPKEGPSILRIQQVVRGDSAAYFCASSPPYVGIGYTFGSGTRLTVV.